This passage covers 20 T cell receptor beta chains from one sample sequenced in a study of identifying expanded T cells in peripheral blood (dated 2019 in TCRdb). The library was generated by the immunoSEQ multiplex PCR assay. The clones in this table, taken by TCRdb from immuneACCESS, are in-frame only. Not every clone is retained; where verified, under half of the shortfall comes from an unresolved V gene, and the cause of the rest is unknown. Here the sample has 90,000 to 110,000 clones; 88% occur a single time. The ten biggest clones cover just under 8.5% of the sample. Sequences were obtained from blood. The receptors were sampled from a person between 18 and 69 years old in good health.

The chain carries TRBV5-8 and TRBJ2-5; 7 bases are shared with TRBD1. V was clipped by 3 bases and J by 1 base; unmatched bases: 6. CDR3 size: 15 residues. Per germline, CDR1 SGHTS and CDR2 YDEGEE. CDR3 sequence: CASSSWDSGQETQYF. DNA for the CDR3: TGTGCCAGCAGCTCGTGGGACAGCGGCCAAGAGACCCAGTACTTC.

About this clone itself: The junction departs from the called germline gene at one end, perhaps through a read error. The chain carries TRBV5-1 and TRBJ2-3, with 7 positions matching TRBD2. Germline CDR1 is SGHRS and CDR2 is YFSETQ. This CDR3 region has 16 residues. The CDR3, as DNA: TGCGCCAGCAGCTTCAGCGGGGAGGGCCTTACAGCTACGCAGTATTTT. This sequence encodes CASSFSGEGLTATQYF. Supplemented by reference TRBV5-1 and TRBJ2-3, the full variable domain reads KAGVTQTPRYLIKTRGQQVTLSCSPISGHRSVSWYQQTPGQGLQFLFEYFSETQRNKGNFPGRFSGRQFSNSRSEMNVSTLELGDSALYLCASSFSGEGLTATQYFGPGTRLTVL.

This clone has just one count. The same CDR3 is also encoded by other DNA sequences in this sample. The chain employs TRBV19 and TRBJ2-5; 11 positions agree with TRBD1. Germline lookup yields CDR1 LNHDA and CDR2 SQIVND (reference sequence). The V gene end was trimmed by 6 bases and the J gene end by 5 bases; junction bases not matched to a gene: 8. The CDR3 is 15 residues long. The chain's CDR3 is CASSIGQGAGETQYF. CDR3 nucleotide sequence: TGTGCCAGTAGCATCGGACAGGGGGCGGGGGAGACCCAGTACTTC.

The V and J genes are TRBV6-1 and TRBJ2-7, with 7 bases fitting TRBD1. J was trimmed by 0 bases and V by 11 bases; bases with no gene match: 7. Per the germline V gene, CDR1 is MNHNS and CDR2 is SASEGT. This CDR3 spans 13 amino acids. For the CDR3, the DNA is TGTGCCGTACAGAGGGACAGCTCCTACGAGCAGTACTTC. As protein: CAVQRDSSYEQYF.

CDR3: CASSVGPAEETQYF. The CDR3 nucleotides are TGTGCCAGCAGCGTCGGCCCAGCGGAAGAGACCCAGTACTTC. The chain joins TRBV9 to TRBJ2-5; possibly TRBD2 for D (5 bases). With 2 bases removed from V and 3 bases from J, the gap between germline ends came to 11 bases. The CDR3 runs 14 residues. Per germline, CDR1 SGDLS and CDR2 YYNGEE.

The chain has TRBV19 and TRBJ2-7; the D gene is possibly TRBD1 (6 bases). The CDR3 runs to 14 residues. Looked up from germline, CDR1 is LNHDA and CDR2 is SQIVND (reference sequence). V lost 8 bases and J lost 3, with 17 bases in between. CDR3 nucleotide sequence: TGTGCCAGTGGCCCCGCCGACAGGTTCTACGAGCAGTACTTC. This gives the protein CASGPADRFYEQYF.

The gene calls are TRBV5-1 and TRBJ2-5; 7 nucleotides match TRBD1. The germline V gene encodes CDR1 SGHRS and CDR2 YFSETQ. V shed 3 bases and J 0 bases; nucleotides not matched to a gene: 5. There are 15 residues in the CDR3. The CDR3 is CASSSGQPYQETQYF. CDR3 nucleotide sequence: TGCGCCAGCAGCTCGGGACAGCCGTACCAAGAGACCCAGTACTTC.

CDR3: CASSFGRTDTQYF. CDR3 DNA: TGTGCCAGCAGTTTCGGCAGGACAGATACGCAGTATTTT. The rearrangement joins TRBV28 to TRBJ2-3; D not resolved. The ends were cut back, 3 bases at V and 3 bases at J, with 7 bases in the middle. From germline, CDR1 is MDHEN and CDR2 SYDVKM. The CDR3 extends over 13 amino acids.

This sequence joins TRBV5-1 and TRBJ1-5; no clear D. V dropped 4 bases and J dropped 4 bases, with 12 bases sitting between them. The CDR3 totals 14 residues. Germline CDR1 is SGHRS and CDR2 is YFSETQ. Written as DNA, the CDR3 is TGCGCCAGCAGCCCGGATGGGTTTAATCAGCCCCAGCATTTT. Its protein is CASSPDGFNQPQHF.

V usage is TRBV2 and J usage is TRBJ1-5; D not certain. Germline V CDR1 and CDR2: SNHLY, FYNNEI. The V end was cut by 2 bases, the J end by 2 bases, with 16 bases between. The CDR3 length is 17 residues. CDR3 sequence (DNA): TGTGCCAGCAGTGAATCTTTAGGGCCCCGGGGCAATCAGCCCCAGCATTTT. Its translation is CASSESLGPRGNQPQHF. The full variable domain, in which reference TRBV2 and TRBJ1-5 provide the parts outside the CDR3, is EPEVTQTPSHQVTQMGQEVILRCVPISNHLYFYWYRQILGQKVEFLVSFYNNEISEKSEIFDDQFSVERPDGSNFTLKIRSTKLEDSAMYFCASSESLGPRGNQPQHFGDGTRLSIL.

This clone was detected only a few times. The chain uses TRBV7-9 and TRBJ2-1; tentative D call: TRBD2 (5 bases). Germline CDR1 and CDR2: SEHNR and FQNEAQ (reference sequence). CDR3 length equals 12 residues. Between the trimmed V and J ends, which lost 1 base and 12 bases, there was a span of 10 bases. For the CDR3, the DNA is TGTGCCAGCAGCTTAGTTTTCGGAGGGCAGTTCTTC. Protein: CASSLVFGGQFF.

V usage is TRBV2 and J usage is TRBJ1-6; no clear D gene. This CDR3 is built from 15 residues. The germline CDR1 and CDR2 sequences are SNHLY and FYNNEI. Trimming removed 2 bases from V and 2 bases from J, with 7 bases in between. CDR3 sequence (DNA): TGTGCCAGCAGTGAATGGGAAACCTATAATTCACCCCTCCACTTT. Translation gives CASSEWETYNSPLHF.

This clone was seen a handful of times. The V gene is TRBV5-1, the J gene TRBJ1-1, with D maybe TRBD1 (5 bases). Germline V CDR1 and CDR2: SGHRS, YFSETQ. The ends were cut back, 0 bases at V and 5 bases at J, with 11 bases in the middle. The CDR3 is 14 residues long. The chain's CDR3 is CASSLAGTRTEAFF. The CDR3 DNA follows: TGCGCCAGCAGCTTGGCGGGGACGCGGACTGAAGCTTTCTTT.

J is TRBJ1-1 and V is TRBV6-5; 7 bases are shared with TRBD1. V was pared by 6 bases and J by 5 bases, with 9 bases of the junction left unmatched. The CDR3 is 14 residues long. Per the germline V gene, CDR1 is MNHEY and CDR2 is SVGAGI. CDR3 nucleotides: TGTGCCAGCAGCCTTGGGGCAGGGGGGACTGAAGCTTTCTTT. It translates to CASSLGAGGTEAFF.

The gene calls are TRBV2 and TRBJ2-2, with D perhaps matching TRBD1 (6 bases). The CDR3 totals 17 residues. Germline loops: CDR1 SNHLY, CDR2 FYNNEI. Deletions cut 10 bases from V and 6 bases from J, with 27 bases between. The CDR3 protein is CATSPPPGHLRAGELFF. Written as DNA, the CDR3 is TGTGCCACCTCCCCCCCACCGGGACACCTCCGAGCCGGGGAGCTGTTTTTT.

Here the CDR3 DNA reads TGCGCCAGCAACTCAGGAGGGACAGGGGTCACAGATACGCAGTATTTT. Amino acid sequence: CASNSGGTGVTDTQYF. The gene calls are TRBV5-1 and TRBJ2-3; 10 nucleotides match TRBD1. CDR3 length equals 16 residues. Germline V gene lookup returns CDR1 SGHRS and CDR2 YFSETQ. The V and J ends lost 6 bases and 2 bases, in that order; junction bases with no gene match: 9.

The chain employs TRBV7-9 and TRBJ1-2; D is unresolved. The CDR3 consists of 15 residues. The V gene lost 1 base and the J gene lost 0 bases, with 9 bases spanning the gap. CDR1 SEHNR and CDR2 FQNEAQ come from the germline V gene (reference sequence). The CDR3 DNA follows: TGTGCCAGCAGCTTAGGGTCCTCTACTAACTATGGCTACACCTTC. Translating gives CASSLGSSTNYGYTF.

The chain carries TRBV9 and TRBJ1-3, with D hard to call. Germline V gene data show CDR1 as SGDLS and CDR2 as YYNGEE. The CDR3 has 16 amino acids. Trimming took off 0 bases at V and 0 bases at J, with 10 bases between the two ends. Here the CDR3 reads CASSVDSTTSGNTIYF. The CDR3 nucleotides read TGTGCCAGCAGCGTAGATTCAACCACCTCTGGAAACACCATATATTTT.

This clone was seen only once. The chain links TRBV7-8 to TRBJ1-2; TRBD1 agrees at 7 bases. Per germline, CDR1 SGHVS and CDR2 FQNEAQ. After removal of 2 bases from V and 5 bases from J, the junction contained 8 bases not matched to a gene. The CDR3 sequence is 15 residues long. The CDR3 coding sequence is TGTGCCAGCAGCTTAAGTTCAGGGACAGATTATGGCTACACCTTC. Translating it yields CASSLSSGTDYGYTF.

This clone has just one count. This sequence joins TRBV7-9 and TRBJ2-3; D is possibly TRBD2 (6 bases). Germline V gene data show CDR1 as SEHNR and CDR2 as FQNEAQ (reference sequence). V gave up 5 bases and J gave up 1 base, with 13 bases separating them. The length of the CDR3 is 15 residues. The CDR3 DNA reads TGTGCCAGCAGCGACGCGGGAAGACGCACAGATACGCAGTATTTT. Its translation is CASSDAGRRTDTQYF.